This T cell receptor beta chain was sequenced for a study of T cells in Graves' hyperthyroidism and ophthalmopathy. The CDR3 covers 14 residues. V trimming: 2 bases; J trimming: 5 bases; junction bases outside the gene matches: 5. CDR1 and CDR2 (germline): SEHNR, FQNEAQ (reference sequence). About this clonotype itself: What it binds is not known.

Study outcomes and limitations: Ophthalmopathy and stable hyperthyroidism were told apart by a 13 V-J model. Most thyroid clonotypes that were expanded above 0.001 also turned up in blood.

Ophthalmopathy patients all had a Clinical Activity Score of at least 3, a NOSPECS grade of at least 4 and disease under 3 months old. Clinical symptoms, serum thyroxine and TRAb, thyroid ultrasound and orbital computed tomography were used for the diagnoses. RNA transcripts yielded amplified TCR beta CDR3 regions. With the HTBI primer set, the TCR CDR3 went through a first round of RT-PCR. From the multiplex PCR reads, TCRdb called clonotypes with MiXCR, one entry per CDR3 protein. Of roughly 400,000 distinct CDR3 sequences in the sample, about an eighth were seen once. The sequence came from a man in his fifties with Graves' ophthalmopathy. This chain links TRBV7-9 with TRBJ2-5, with 7 bases matching TRBD2. The specimen sequenced was blood. The CDR3 reads CASSLTREEETQYF. The CDR3 DNA is TGTGCCAGCAGCTTAACACGGGAGGAGGAGACCCAGTACTTC.